Listed below are T cell receptor beta chains from one sample, sequenced in a study of human T cells and chemical hapten exposure. Each CDR3 protein gets one entry after TCRdb re-called the 5' RACE reads with MiXCR. Of about 140,000 distinct CDR3 sequences in the sample, 4.1% were seen once. The origin of the receptors is a female donor in good health. Each CDR3 is given with its conserved first and last residue. The D gene is left open where the match is weak. Clone size, where shown, is once, few, many, or a class for clones that have expanded.

J,V,size,D,CDR3,DNA
TRBJ1-1,TRBV5-1,.,.,CASSLDRVGSEAFF,TGCGCCAGCAGCTTGGACAGGGTCGGGAGTGAAGCTTTCTTT
TRBJ2-7,TRBV15,many,TRBD1,CATSRDFQGANEQYF,TGTGCCACCAGCAGAGATTTCCAGGGGGCGAACGAGCAGTACTTC
TRBJ2-1,TRBV5-6,many,TRBD1,CASSLEGQGLMNQFF,TGTGCCAGCAGCTTGGAGGGACAGGGGCTTATGAATCAGTTCTTC
TRBJ2-3,TRBV7-2,many,TRBD2,CASSPSPSGDTTDTQYF,TGTGCCAGCAGCCCATCGCCTAGCGGGGACACCACAGATACGCAGTATTTT
TRBJ2-1,TRBV7-2,many,TRBD2,CASSPYGGYVPNEQFF,TGTGCCAGCAGCCCCTACGGGGGGTATGTGCCTAATGAGCAGTTCTTC
TRBJ1-2,TRBV20-1,many,.,CSASSNKETNYGYTF,TGCAGTGCTAGCAGCAACAAGGAAACTAACTATGGCTACACCTTC
TRBJ2-2,TRBV5-5,many,TRBD2,CASSLVLAGVATGELFF,TGTGCCAGCAGCTTGGTGCTAGCGGGGGTGGCAACCGGGGAGCTGTTTTTT
TRBJ2-3,TRBV14,many,.,CASSQIDTQYF,TGTGCCAGCAGCCAGATAGATACGCAGTATTTT
TRBJ2-3,TRBV6-4,many,TRBD1,CASSTGGDTQYF,TGTGCCAGCAGCACAGGGGGAGATACGCAGTATTTT
TRBJ2-2,TRBV4-2,many,.,CASSQDRGAIGELFF,TGTGCCAGCAGCCAAGATCGGGGGGCAATCGGGGAGCTGTTTTTT
TRBJ2-2,TRBV6-2/TRBV6-3,few,.,CASHREMNTGELFF,TGTGCCAGTCATCGGGAAATGAACACCGGGGAGCTGTTTTTT
TRBJ2-7,TRBV5-1,many,.,CASSLDGPSLYYEQYF,TGCGCCAGCAGCTTGGACGGCCCCTCACTCTACTACGAGCAGTACTTC
TRBJ1-5,TRBV7-8,many,TRBD1,CASSRQGDQPQHF,TGTGCCAGCAGCAGACAGGGGGATCAGCCCCAGCATTTT
TRBJ2-1,TRBV3-1,many,.,CASSQGSSKAYNEQFF,TGTGCCAGCAGCCAGGGTTCTAGCAAGGCCTACAATGAGCAGTTCTTC
TRBJ2-3,TRBV5-4,many,.,CASSLDPPDTQYF,TGTGCCAGCAGCTTGGACCCCCCAGATACGCAGTATTTT
TRBJ1-2,TRBV7-2,.,.,CASSLARRGYGYTF,TGTGCCAGCAGCTTAGCGAGGCGTGGCTATGGCTACACCTTC
TRBJ2-3,TRBV27,many,.,CARLLGSTPRNLSTDTQYF,TGTGCCCGACTTTTGGGGAGTACACCCCGGAACTTAAGCACAGATACGCAGTATTTT
TRBJ1-5,TRBV18,few,.,CASDGSNQPQHF,TGTGCAAGCGATGGAAGTAATCAGCCCCAGCATTTT
TRBJ2-2,TRBV20-1,many,TRBD1,CSARQGANSGELFF,TGCAGTGCTAGACAGGGGGCGAACTCCGGGGAGCTGTTTTTT
TRBJ1-1,TRBV11-2,many,TRBD1,CASSFRGGNTEAFF,TGTGCCAGCAGCTTCAGGGGGGGGAACACTGAAGCTTTCTTT
TRBJ2-2,TRBV9,many,TRBD1,CASSPGTGFGGELFF,TGTGCCAGCAGCCCAGGGACAGGGTTCGGCGGGGAGCTGTTTTTT
TRBJ2-7,TRBV7-3,many,TRBD1,CASSLVWDREPFVYEQYF,TGTGCCAGCAGCTTAGTGTGGGACAGGGAACCCTTTGTCTACGAGCAGTACTTC
TRBJ2-7,TRBV6-5,many,TRBD1,CASRQGNEQYF,TGTGCCAGCAGACAGGGGAACGAGCAGTACTTC
TRBJ2-2,TRBV7-3,many,.,CASRAVGATGELFF,TGTGCCAGCAGGGCTGTCGGGGCCACCGGGGAGCTGTTTTTT
TRBJ2-7,TRBV6-2/TRBV6-3,few,.,CASSYSGGAIGEQYF,TGTGCCAGCAGTTACAGTGGGGGCGCGATCGGGGAGCAGTACTTC
TRBJ1-1,TRBV9,many,.,CASSARSNEAFF,TGTGCCAGCAGCGCCCGTAGTAATGAAGCTTTCTTT